One TCR beta chain is described in this entry. Its antigen is not known. Germline V gene lookup returns CDR1 GTSNPN and CDR2 SVGIG (reference sequence). The ends were cut back, 0 bases at V and 4 bases at J, with 15 bases in the middle. This CDR3 spans 15 amino acids. The table came from immunoSEQ multiplex PCR; TCRdb's copy has only in-frame clones and leaves some out. The sample lists approximately 63,000 clones, approximately 89% seen once, with roughly 4.5% in the top ten. The data are from a study of identifying expanded T cells in peripheral blood. Study-wide results and caveats: Across healthy donors, higher total template counts meant significantly greater approximately 2-week count variance.

The chain carries TRBV30 and TRBJ1-2; D is perhaps TRBD1 (6 bases). The material sequenced was blood. The sequence was collected from a person aged 18 to 70 in good health. The CDR3 sequence: CAWSVPRGAGYGYTF. The CDR3 DNA is TGTGCCTGGAGTGTACCTCGGGGGGCCGGCTATGGCTACACCTTC.